The entry that follows covers one TCR beta chain sequence. The sample contains more than one DNA sequence encoding this CDR3. Per the authors' pipeline: Reference gene primers were amplified, and this amplification served to estimate nucleated cell counts. Some clones are missing from TCRdb's copy, which holds only in-frame ones; the method was immunoSEQ multiplex PCR. The DNA was the basis for D and trimming; V, J and clone size are from that table. The sample records around 180,000 clones, about four fifths being singletons. This specimen belongs to a study of blood T cell repertoires in COVID-19. Study in general: Collection of acute and convalescent COVID-19 samples took place in the United States, Italy and Spain. Sources were T cells, B-cell-depleted T cells, or PBMCs; the material itself was cDNA or gDNA.

With V trimmed by 6 bases and J by 2 bases, 3 bases remained unmatched. Germline V lookup: CDR1 ENHRY, CDR2 SYGVKD. The CDR3 consists of 13 residues. This TCR came from a man in his sixties or seventies with active or convalescent COVID-19. The sample comprised peripheral blood. The V gene is TRBV10-3, the J gene TRBJ1-2; TRBD1 matches at 7 bases. CDR3 nucleotides: TGTGCCATCAGGACAGGGAGCAACTATGGCTACACCTTC. Translated: CAIRTGSNYGYTF.